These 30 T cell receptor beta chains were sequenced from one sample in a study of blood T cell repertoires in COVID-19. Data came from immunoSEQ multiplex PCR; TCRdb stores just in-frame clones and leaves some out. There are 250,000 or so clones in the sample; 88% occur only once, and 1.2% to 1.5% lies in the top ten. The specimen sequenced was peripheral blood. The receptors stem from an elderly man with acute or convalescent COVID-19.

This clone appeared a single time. The CDR3 is CASSQTGVLYEQYF. The CDR3 DNA sequence: TGTGCCAGCAGCCAAACGGGAGTCCTTTACGAGCAGTACTTC. The chain employs TRBV14 and TRBJ2-7; a possible D gene is TRBD2 (6 bases). Germline CDR1 SGHDN, CDR2 FVKESK. The length of the CDR3 is 14 residues. V gave up 2 bases and J gave up 4 bases, with 12 bases separating them.

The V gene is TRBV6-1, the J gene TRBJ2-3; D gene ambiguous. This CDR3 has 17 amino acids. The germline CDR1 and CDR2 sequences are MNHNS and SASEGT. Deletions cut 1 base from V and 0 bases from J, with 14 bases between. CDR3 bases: TGTGCCAGCAGTGAAGGAAGGAGTACCTCTAGCACAGATACGCAGTATTTT. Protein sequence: CASSEGRSTSSTDTQYF.

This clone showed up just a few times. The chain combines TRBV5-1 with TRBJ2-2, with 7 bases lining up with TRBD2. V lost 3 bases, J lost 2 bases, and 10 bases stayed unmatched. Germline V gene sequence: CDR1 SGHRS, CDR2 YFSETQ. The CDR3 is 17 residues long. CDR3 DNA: TGCGCCAGCAGCTCCTTCCTCGGGGGGACCAACACCGGGGAGCTGTTTTTT. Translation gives CASSSFLGGTNTGELFF.

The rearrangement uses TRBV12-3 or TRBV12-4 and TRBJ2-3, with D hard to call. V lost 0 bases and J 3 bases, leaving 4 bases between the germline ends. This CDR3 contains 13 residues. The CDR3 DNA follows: TGTGCCAGCAGTTTAGCTAGAACAGATACGCAGTATTTT. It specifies CASSLARTDTQYF.

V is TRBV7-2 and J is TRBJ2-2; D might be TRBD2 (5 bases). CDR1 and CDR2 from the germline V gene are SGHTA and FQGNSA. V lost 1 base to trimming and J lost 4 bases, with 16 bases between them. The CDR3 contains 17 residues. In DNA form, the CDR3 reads TGTGCCAGCAGCTTAGGTCGATCCGCGGCGGGCACCGGGGAGCTGTTTTTT. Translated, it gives CASSLGRSAAGTGELFF.

In DNA form, the CDR3 reads TGTGCCAGCAGTTACAGAGCGGGGGGGGGCCGCGATACGCAGTATTTT. It specifies CASSYRAGGGRDTQYF. The gene calls are TRBV6-5 and TRBJ2-3, with 10 bases matching TRBD2. With 2 bases clipped from V and 6 bases from J, the junction kept 8 bases outside the gene matches. CDR1 is MNHEY, CDR2 SVGAGI, per germline. CDR3 length: 16 residues.

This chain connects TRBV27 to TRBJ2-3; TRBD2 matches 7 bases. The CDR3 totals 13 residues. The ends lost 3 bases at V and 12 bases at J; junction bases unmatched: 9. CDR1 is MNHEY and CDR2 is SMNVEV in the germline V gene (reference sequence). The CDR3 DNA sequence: TGTGCCAGCAGTTTGCGGGAGTGGTCCACCCAGTATTTT. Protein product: CASSLREWSTQYF.

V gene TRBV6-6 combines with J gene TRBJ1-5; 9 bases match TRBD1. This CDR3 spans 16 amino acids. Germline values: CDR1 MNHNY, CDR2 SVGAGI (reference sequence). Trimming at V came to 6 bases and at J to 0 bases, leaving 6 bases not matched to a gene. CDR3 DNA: TGTGCCAGCAGCGTTGGGACAGGGTATAGCAATCAGCCCCAGCATTTT. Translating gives CASSVGTGYSNQPQHF.

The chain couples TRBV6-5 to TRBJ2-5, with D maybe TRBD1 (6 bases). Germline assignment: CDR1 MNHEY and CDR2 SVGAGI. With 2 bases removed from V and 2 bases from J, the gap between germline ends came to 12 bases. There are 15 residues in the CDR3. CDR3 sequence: CASSYTWGLQETQYF. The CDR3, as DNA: TGTGCCAGCAGTTACACATGGGGGCTGCAAGAGACCCAGTACTTC.

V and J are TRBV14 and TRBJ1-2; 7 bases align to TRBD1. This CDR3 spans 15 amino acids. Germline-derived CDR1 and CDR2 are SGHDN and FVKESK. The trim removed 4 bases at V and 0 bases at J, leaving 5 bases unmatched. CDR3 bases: TGTGCCAGCAGCCCGAGACAGGGAGCTAACTATGGCTACACCTTC. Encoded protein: CASSPRQGANYGYTF.

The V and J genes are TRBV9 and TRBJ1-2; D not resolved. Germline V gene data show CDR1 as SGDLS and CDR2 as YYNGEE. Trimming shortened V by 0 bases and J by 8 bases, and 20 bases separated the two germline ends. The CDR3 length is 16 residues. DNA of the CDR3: TGTGCCAGCAGCGTAGGAGGGTTAGATTCTCGGGAGGGCTACACCTTC. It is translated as CASSVGGLDSREGYTF.

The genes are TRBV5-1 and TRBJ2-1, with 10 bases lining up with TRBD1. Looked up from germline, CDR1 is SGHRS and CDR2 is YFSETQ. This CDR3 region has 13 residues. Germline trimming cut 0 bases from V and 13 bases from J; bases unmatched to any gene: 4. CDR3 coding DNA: TGCGCCAGCAGCTTGGAGGGACAGGGGATCCAGTTCTTC. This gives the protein CASSLEGQGIQFF. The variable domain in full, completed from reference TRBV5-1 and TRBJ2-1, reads KAGVTQTPRYLIKTRGQQVTLSCSPISGHRSVSWYQQTPGQGLQFLFEYFSETQRNKGNFPGRFSGRQFSNSRSEMNVSTLELGDSALYLCASSLEGQGIQFFGPGTRLTVL.

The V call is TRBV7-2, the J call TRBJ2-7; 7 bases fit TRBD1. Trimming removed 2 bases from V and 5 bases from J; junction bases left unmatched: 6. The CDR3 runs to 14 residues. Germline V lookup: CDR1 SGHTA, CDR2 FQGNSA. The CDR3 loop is CASSLPDRVHEQYF. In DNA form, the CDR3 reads TGTGCCAGCAGCTTACCCGACAGGGTCCACGAGCAGTACTTC.

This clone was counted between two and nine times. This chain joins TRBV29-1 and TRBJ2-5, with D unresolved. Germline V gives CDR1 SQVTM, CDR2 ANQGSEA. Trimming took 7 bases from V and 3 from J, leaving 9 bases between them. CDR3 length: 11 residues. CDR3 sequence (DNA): TGCAGCGCTAACGACAAAGAGACCCAGTACTTC. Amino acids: CSANDKETQYF.

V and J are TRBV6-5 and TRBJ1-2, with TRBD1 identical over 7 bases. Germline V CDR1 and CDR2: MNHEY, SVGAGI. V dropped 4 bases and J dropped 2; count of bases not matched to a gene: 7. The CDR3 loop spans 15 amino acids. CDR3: CASSSLGQRNYGYTF. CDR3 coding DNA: TGTGCCAGCAGTTCTTTGGGACAGCGCAACTATGGCTACACCTTC.

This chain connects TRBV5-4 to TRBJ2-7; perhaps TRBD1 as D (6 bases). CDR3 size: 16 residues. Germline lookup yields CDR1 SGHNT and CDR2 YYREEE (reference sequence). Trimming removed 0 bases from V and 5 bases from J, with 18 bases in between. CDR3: CASSLGYGTSLDEQYF. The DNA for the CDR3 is TGTGCCAGCAGCTTGGGATACGGGACATCACTTGACGAGCAGTACTTC. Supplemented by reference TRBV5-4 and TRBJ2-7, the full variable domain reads ETGVTQSPTHLIKTRGQQVTLRCSSQSGHNTVSWYQQALGQGPQFIFQYYREEENGRGNFPPRFSGLQFPNYSSELNVNALELDDSALYLCASSLGYGTSLDEQYFGPGTRLTVT.

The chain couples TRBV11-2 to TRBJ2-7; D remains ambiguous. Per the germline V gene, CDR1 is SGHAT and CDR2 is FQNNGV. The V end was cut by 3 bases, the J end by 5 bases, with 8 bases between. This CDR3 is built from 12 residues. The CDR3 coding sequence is TGTGCCAGCAGCTTTGACATCCACGAGCAGTACTTC. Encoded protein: CASSFDIHEQYF.

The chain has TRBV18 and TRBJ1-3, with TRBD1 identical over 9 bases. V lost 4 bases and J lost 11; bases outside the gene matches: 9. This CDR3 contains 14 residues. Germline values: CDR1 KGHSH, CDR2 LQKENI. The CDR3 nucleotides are TGTGCCAGCTCACTACAGGGGGCTGAAGCCTCCATATATTTT. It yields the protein CASSLQGAEASIYF.

The CDR3 nucleotides are TGTGCCAGCAGCTTAGATTCCTCCGGGACAGGGTCCTACGAGCAGTACTTC. As protein: CASSLDSSGTGSYEQYF. The rearrangement links TRBV11-2 to TRBJ2-7, with 9 positions matching TRBD1. V dropped 0 bases and J dropped 1; count of bases not matched to a gene: 7. Germline V CDR1 and CDR2: SGHAT, FQNNGV. This CDR3 region has 17 residues.

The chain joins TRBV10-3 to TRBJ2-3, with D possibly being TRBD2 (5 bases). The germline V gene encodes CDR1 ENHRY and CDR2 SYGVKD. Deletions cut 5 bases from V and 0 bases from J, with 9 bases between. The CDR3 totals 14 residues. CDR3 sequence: CAISSGTSTDTQYF. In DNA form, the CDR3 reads TGTGCCATCAGTAGCGGTACGAGCACAGATACGCAGTATTTT.

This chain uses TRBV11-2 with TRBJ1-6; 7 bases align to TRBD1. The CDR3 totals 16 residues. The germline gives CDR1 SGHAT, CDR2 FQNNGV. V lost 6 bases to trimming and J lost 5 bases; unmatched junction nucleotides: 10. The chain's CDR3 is CASRPRGGSDNSPLHF. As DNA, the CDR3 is TGTGCCAGCAGGCCGCGAGGGGGCTCGGATAATTCACCCCTCCACTTT.

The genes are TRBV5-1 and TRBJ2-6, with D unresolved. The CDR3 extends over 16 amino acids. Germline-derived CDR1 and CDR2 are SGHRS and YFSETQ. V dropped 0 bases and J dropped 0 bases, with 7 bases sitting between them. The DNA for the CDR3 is TGCGCCAGCAGCTTGGAGTTCGGCTCTGGGGCCAACGTCCTGACTTTC. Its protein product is CASSLEFGSGANVLTF.

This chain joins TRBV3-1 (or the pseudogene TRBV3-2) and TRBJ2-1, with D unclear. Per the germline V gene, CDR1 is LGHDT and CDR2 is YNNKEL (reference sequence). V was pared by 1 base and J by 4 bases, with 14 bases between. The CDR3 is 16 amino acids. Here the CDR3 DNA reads TGTGCCAGCAGCCAAGTAACCCCGGGTCCATACAATGAGCAGTTCTTC. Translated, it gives CASSQVTPGPYNEQFF.

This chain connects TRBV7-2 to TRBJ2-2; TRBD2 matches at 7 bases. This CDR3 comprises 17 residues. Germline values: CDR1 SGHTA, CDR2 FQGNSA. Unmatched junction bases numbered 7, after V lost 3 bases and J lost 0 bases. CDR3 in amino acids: CASSFTSRGANTGELFF. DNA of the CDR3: TGTGCCAGCAGCTTCACCAGCCGGGGGGCGAACACCGGGGAGCTGTTTTTT.

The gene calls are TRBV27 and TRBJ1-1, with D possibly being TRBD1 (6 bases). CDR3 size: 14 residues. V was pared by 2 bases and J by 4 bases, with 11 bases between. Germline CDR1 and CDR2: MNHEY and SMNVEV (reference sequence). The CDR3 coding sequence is TGTGCCAGCAGTTTACGAGGGGGTGGCACTGAAGCTTTCTTT. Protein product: CASSLRGGGTEAFF.

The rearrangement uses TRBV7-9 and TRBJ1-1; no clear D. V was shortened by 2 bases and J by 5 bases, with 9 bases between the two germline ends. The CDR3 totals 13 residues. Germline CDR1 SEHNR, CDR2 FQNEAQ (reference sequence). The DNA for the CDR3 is TGTGCCAGCAGCTTAAATGAGAGGACTGAAGCTTTCTTT. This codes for CASSLNERTEAFF.

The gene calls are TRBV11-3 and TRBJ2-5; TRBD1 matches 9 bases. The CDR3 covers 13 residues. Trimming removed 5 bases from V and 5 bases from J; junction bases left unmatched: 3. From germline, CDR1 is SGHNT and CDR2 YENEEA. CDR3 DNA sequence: TGTGCCAGCAGCCCGGACAGGGGTGAGACCCAGTACTTC. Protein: CASSPDRGETQYF.

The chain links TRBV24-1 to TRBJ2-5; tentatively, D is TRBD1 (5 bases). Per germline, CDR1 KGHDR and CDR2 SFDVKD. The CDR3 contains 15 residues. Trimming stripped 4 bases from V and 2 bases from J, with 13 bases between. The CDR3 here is CATSDPTETQETQYF. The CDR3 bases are TGTGCCACCAGTGACCCGACAGAGACTCAAGAGACCCAGTACTTC.

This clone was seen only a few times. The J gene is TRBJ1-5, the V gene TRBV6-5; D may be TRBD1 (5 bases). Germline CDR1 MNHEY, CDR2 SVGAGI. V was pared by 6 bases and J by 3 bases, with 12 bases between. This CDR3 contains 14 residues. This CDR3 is CASSDPGYNQPQHF. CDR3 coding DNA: TGTGCCAGCAGCGACCCAGGGTACAATCAGCCCCAGCATTTT.

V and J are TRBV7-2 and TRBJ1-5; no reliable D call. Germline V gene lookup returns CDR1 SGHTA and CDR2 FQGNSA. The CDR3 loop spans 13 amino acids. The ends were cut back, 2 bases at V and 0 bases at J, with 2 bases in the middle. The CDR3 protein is CASSLHSNQPQHF. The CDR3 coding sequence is TGTGCCAGCAGCTTACATAGCAATCAGCCCCAGCATTTT.